The source of this T cell receptor (beta chain) is a study of blood T cell repertoires in COVID-19. Original processing notes: Estimated nucleated cell counts came from reference gene primer amplification. The assay was immunoSEQ multiplex PCR, and TCRdb's table has in-frame clones only and misses some. V and J calls and clone size are those listed in that table; D and trimming were worked out from the DNA. The sample lists around 200,000 clones, approximately 91% occurring once. The CDR3 has 16 amino acids. Germline loops: CDR1 LNHDA, CDR2 SQIVND (reference sequence). V was clipped by 0 bases and J by 0 bases, with 12 bases between them.

This TCR derives from a man between 40 and 49 years old with acute or convalescent COVID-19. The V gene is TRBV19, the J gene TRBJ2-7; D not resolved. Sequencing was carried out using peripheral blood. Here the CDR3 DNA reads TGTGCCAGTAGTATAGATCTGGCGGCAAGCTCCTACGAGCAGTACTTC. Translated: CASSIDLAASSYEQYF.